Sequencing of this TCR beta chain was carried out in a study of shared clonotypes between healthy human individuals. Study findings and constraints: Non-shared clonotypes had lower generation probabilities than clonotypes shared by all four sorted-subset donors.

Remarks on this clone: Its target is not known. One junction end disagrees with the germline gene, perhaps due to a read error.

The data were produced by immunoSEQ multiplex PCR, yet TCRdb's version contains in-frame clones alone and is incomplete. The table records 950,000 to 1,100,000 clones, approximately 70% of them present only once. CDR3 size: 16 residues. Per germline, CDR1 SGHNT and CDR2 YYREEE (reference sequence). Healthy and HIV-negative, the adult donors had no recent acute infections or vaccinations. Sequenced input: memory CD4+ T cells sorted from blood. Subset in this sample: CD45RA-negative fraction. The TCR sequence derives from a man between 18 and 35 years old in good health. The gene calls are TRBV5-4 and TRBJ2-1, with D possibly being TRBD2 (6 bases). In DNA, the CDR3 is TGCGCCAGCAGCCAAGATCCTAGCGCCGGCTTCTTAGAGCAGTTCTTC. Residues: CASSQDPSAGFLEQFF.